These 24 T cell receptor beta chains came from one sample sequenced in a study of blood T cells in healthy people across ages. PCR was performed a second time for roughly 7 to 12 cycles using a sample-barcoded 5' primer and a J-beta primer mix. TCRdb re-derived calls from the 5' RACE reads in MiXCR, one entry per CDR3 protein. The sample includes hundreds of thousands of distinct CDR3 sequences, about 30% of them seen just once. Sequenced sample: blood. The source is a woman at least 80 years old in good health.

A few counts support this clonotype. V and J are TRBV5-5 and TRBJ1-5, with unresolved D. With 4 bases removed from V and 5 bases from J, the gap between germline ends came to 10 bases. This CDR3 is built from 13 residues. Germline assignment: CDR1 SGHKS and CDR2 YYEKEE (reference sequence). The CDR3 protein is CASSASVDQPQHF. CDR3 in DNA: TGTGCCAGCAGCGCGTCCGTAGATCAGCCCCAGCATTTT.

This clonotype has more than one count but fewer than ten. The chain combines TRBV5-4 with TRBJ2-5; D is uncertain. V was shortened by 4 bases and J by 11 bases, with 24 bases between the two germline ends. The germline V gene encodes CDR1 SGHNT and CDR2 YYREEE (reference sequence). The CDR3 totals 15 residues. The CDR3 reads CASSPRAGVDNEQYF. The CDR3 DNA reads TGTGCCAGCAGCCCGCGCGCCGGCGTAGACAATGAGCAGTACTTC. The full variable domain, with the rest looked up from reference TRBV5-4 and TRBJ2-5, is ETGVTQSPTHLIKTRGQQVTLRCSSQSGHNTVSWYQQALGQGPQFIFQYYREEENGRGNFPPRFSGLQFPNYSSELNVNALELDDSALYLCASSPRAGVDNEQYFGPGTRLLVL.

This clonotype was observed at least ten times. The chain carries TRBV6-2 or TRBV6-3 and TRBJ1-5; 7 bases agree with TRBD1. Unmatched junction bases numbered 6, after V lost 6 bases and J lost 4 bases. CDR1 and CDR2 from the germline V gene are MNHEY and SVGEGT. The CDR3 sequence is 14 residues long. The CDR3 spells CASRRGQRNQPQHF. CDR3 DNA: TGTGCCAGCAGAAGGGGACAGAGAAATCAGCCCCAGCATTTT.

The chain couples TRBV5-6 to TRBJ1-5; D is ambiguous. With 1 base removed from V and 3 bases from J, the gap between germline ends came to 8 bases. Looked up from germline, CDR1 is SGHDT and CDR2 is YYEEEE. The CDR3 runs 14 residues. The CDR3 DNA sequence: TGTGCCAGCAGCTTGAGGGCTACCAATCAGCCCCAGCATTTT. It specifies CASSLRATNQPQHF.

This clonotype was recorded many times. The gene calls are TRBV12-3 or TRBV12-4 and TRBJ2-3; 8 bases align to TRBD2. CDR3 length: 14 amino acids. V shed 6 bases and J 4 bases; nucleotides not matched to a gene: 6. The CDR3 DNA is TGTGCCAGCAGCCTCGGGGGGGCTTCAGATACGCAGTATTTT. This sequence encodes CASSLGGASDTQYF.

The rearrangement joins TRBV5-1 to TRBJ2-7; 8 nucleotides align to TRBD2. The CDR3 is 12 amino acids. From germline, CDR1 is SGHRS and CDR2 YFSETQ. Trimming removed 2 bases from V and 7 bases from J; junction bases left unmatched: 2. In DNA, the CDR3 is TGCGCCAGCAGCTTAGCGGGGGCTGAGCAGTACTTC. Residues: CASSLAGAEQYF. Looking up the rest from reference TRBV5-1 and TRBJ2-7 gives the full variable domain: KAGVTQTPRYLIKTRGQQVTLSCSPISGHRSVSWYQQTPGQGLQFLFEYFSETQRNKGNFPGRFSGRQFSNSRSEMNVSTLELGDSALYLCASSLAGAEQYFGPGTRLTVT.

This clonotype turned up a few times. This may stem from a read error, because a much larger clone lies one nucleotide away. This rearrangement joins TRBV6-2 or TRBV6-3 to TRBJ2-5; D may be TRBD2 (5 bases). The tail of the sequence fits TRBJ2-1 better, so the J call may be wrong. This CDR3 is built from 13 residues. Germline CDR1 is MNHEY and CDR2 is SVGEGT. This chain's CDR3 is CASSILVGETQFF. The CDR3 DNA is TGTGCCAGCAGCATACTAGTAGGAGAGACCCAGTTCTTC.

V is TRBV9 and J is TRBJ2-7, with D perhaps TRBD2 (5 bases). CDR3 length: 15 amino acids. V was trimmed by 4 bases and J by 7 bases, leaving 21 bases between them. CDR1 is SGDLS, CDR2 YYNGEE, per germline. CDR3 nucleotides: TGTGCCAGCAGCCCCGGACTGACCTCCTACAATGAGCAGTACTTC. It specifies CASSPGLTSYNEQYF.

CDR3 amino acids: CASSIPQGQETQYF. CDR3 DNA: TGTGCCAGCAGTATCCCACAGGGACAAGAGACCCAGTACTTC. The rearrangement links TRBV27 to TRBJ2-5; maybe TRBD1 (6 bases). Germline lookup yields CDR1 MNHEY and CDR2 SMNVEV (reference sequence). Trimming removed 5 bases from V and 2 bases from J, with 12 bases in between. This CDR3 has 14 amino acids.

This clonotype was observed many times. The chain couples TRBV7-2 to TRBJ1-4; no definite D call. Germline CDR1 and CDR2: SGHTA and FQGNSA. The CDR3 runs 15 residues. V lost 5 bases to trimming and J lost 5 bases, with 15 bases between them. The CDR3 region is CASSPRSALNEKLFF. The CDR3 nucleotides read TGTGCCAGCAGCCCCCGGAGCGCCCTAAATGAAAAACTGTTTTTT.

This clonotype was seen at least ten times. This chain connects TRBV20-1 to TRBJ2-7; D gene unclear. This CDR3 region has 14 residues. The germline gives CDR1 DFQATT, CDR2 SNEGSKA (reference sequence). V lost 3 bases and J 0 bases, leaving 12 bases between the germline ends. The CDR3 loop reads CSASFASFSYEQYF. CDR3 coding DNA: TGCAGTGCTAGTTTCGCATCTTTCTCCTACGAGCAGTACTTC.

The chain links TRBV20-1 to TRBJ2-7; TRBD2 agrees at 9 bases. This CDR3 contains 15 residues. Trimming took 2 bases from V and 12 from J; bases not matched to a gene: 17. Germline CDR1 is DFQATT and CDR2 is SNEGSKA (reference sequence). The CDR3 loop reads CSARNPRTSVETRYF. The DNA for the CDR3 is TGCAGTGCTAGAAATCCCCGGACTAGCGTTGAGACCCGGTACTTC.

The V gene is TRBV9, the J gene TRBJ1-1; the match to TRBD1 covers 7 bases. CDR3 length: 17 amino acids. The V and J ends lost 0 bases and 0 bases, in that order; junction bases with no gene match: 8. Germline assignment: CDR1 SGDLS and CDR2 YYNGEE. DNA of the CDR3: TGTGCCAGCAGCGTAGGAAGGGGAGGGGGCATGAACACTGAAGCTTTCTTT. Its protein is CASSVGRGGGMNTEAFF.

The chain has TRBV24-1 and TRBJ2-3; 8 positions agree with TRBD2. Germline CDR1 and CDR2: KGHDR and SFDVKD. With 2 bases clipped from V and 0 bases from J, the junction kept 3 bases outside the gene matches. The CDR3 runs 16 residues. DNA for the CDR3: TGTGCCACCAGTGATTCAACGGGGGGGAGCACAGATACGCAGTATTTT. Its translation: CATSDSTGGSTDTQYF.

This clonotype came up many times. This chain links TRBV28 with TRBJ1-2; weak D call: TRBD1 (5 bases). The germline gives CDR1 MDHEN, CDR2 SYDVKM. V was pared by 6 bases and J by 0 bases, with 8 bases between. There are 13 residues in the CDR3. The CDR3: CASRGTANYGYTF. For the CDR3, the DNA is TGTGCCAGCAGGGGGACTGCTAACTATGGCTACACCTTC.

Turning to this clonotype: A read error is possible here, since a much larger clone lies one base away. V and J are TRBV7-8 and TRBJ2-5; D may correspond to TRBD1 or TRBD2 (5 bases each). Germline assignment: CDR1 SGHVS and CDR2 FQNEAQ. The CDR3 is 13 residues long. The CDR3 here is CASSSPIGETQCF. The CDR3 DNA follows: TGTGCCAGCAGCTCCCCGATAGGGGAGACCCAGTGCTTC.

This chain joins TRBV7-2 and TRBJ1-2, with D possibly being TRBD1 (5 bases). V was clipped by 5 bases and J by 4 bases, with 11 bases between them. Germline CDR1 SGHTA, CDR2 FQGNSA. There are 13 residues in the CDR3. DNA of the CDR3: TGTGCCAGCAGCCCAGAAGGGGCCTATGGCTACACCTTC. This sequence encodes CASSPEGAYGYTF.

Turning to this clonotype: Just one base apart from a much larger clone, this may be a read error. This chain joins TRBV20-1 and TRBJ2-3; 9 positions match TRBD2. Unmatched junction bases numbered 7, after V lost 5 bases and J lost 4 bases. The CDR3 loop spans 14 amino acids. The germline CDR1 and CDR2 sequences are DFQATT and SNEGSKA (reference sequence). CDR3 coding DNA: TGCAGTGCTGGACCGGGACTAGCAGCAGATACGCAGTATTTT. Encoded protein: CSAGPGLAADTQYF.

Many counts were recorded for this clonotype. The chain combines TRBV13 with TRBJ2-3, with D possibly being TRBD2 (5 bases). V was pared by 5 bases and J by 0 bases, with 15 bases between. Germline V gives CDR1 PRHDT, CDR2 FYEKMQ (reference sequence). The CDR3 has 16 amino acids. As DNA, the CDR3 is TGTGCCAGCAGCCTCAGAGGGCAGATTAGCACAGATACGCAGTATTTT. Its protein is CASSLRGQISTDTQYF.

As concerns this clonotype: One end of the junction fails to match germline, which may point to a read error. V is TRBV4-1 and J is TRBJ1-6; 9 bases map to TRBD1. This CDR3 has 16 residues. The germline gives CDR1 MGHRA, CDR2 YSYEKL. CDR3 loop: CASSQDAGTGNSPPHF. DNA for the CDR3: TGCGCCAGCAGCCAAGATGCCGGGACAGGGAATTCACCCCCCCACTTT.

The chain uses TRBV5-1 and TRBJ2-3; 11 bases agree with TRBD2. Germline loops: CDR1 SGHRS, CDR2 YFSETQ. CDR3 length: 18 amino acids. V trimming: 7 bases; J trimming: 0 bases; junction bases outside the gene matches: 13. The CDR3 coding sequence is TGCGCCAGCCGACTTGGACTAGCGGGTATCGCTAGCACAGATACGCAGTATTTT. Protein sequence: CASRLGLAGIASTDTQYF.

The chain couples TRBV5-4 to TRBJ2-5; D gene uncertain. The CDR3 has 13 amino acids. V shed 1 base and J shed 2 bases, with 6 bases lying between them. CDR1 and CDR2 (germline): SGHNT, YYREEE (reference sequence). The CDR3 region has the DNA TGTGCCAGCAGCTTGTCGCTACAAGAGACCCAGTACTTC. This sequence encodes CASSLSLQETQYF.

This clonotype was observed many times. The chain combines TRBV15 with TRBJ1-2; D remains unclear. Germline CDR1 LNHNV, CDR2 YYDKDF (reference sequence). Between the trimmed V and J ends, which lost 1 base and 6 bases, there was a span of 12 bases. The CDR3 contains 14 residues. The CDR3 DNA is TGTGCCACCAGCAGAGCTCTTGCCGGGGATGGCTACACCTTC. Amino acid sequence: CATSRALAGDGYTF.

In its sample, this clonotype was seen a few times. CDR3 protein: CASSWGRQFTGTDTQYF. CDR3 bases: TGTGCCAGCAGTTGGGGAAGACAGTTTACCGGAACAGATACGCAGTATTTT. The rearrangement uses TRBV12-3 or TRBV12-4 and TRBJ2-3; tentatively, D is TRBD1 (5 bases). The CDR3 length is 17 residues. The V gene lost 4 bases and the J gene lost 3 bases, with 20 bases spanning the gap.